This T cell receptor (beta chain) was captured by sequencing in a study of T cells in Graves' hyperthyroidism and ophthalmopathy. The ends were cut back, 5 bases at V and 2 bases at J, with 19 bases in the middle. This CDR3 contains 16 residues. The germline CDR1 and CDR2 sequences are SEHNR and FQNEAQ (reference sequence). Stability of Graves' hyperthyroidism was defined as absent ophthalmopathy progression within 18 months. Patients aged 18 to 65 had newly diagnosed hyperthyroidism lasting under 2 months. Investigators excluded patients with uncontrolled infection, other autoimmune disease, pregnancy or lactation. A roughly 9.1 ml volume of fresh peripheral blood provided the PBMCs. RNA transcripts served as the template for amplifying TCR beta CDR3 regions. Carried out on the TCR CDR3, a first-round RT-PCR used the HTBI primer set. TCRdb fed the multiplex PCR reads into MiXCR, producing one record per CDR3 protein. The sample has roughly 750,000 distinct CDR3 sequences; roughly 15% are singletons.

Sequencing was performed on blood. J is TRBJ2-7 and V is TRBV7-9, with D possibly being TRBD1 (6 bases). This TCR was recovered from a young man with Graves' hyperthyroidism. The CDR3 coding sequence is TGTGCCAGCAGCATTCCCAGGGGTCGTAACACCTACGAGCAGTACTTC. Translating gives CASSIPRGRNTYEQYF. Supplemented by reference TRBV7-9 and TRBJ2-7, the full variable domain reads DTGVSQNPRHKITKRGQNVTFRCDPISEHNRLYWYRQTLGQGPEFLTYFQNEAQLEKSRLLSDRFSAERPKGSFSTLEIQRTEQGDSAMYLCASSIPRGRNTYEQYFGPGTRLTVT.